The table lists the clone carrying this TCR beta chain with many counts. TCR beta CDR3 sequences were amplified from RNA transcripts. The primer set for the first-round RT-PCR of the TCR CDR3 was HTBI. From the multiplex PCR reads, TCRdb called clonotypes with MiXCR, one entry per CDR3 protein. Of hundreds of thousands of distinct CDR3 sequences in the sample, less than 15% were seen once. V was pared by 3 bases and J by 4 bases, with 13 bases between. The germline gives CDR1 SGHRS, CDR2 YFSETQ. The CDR3 contains 14 residues. This entry belongs to a study of T cells in Graves' hyperthyroidism and ophthalmopathy.

This sequence originates from a woman aged 18-29 years with Graves' hyperthyroidism. Sequencing was performed on blood. This chain joins TRBV5-1 and TRBJ1-1; D call uncertain. The CDR3 region is CASSYEPWGTEAFF. CDR3 DNA: TGCGCCAGCAGCTATGAACCCTGGGGCACTGAAGCTTTCTTT.